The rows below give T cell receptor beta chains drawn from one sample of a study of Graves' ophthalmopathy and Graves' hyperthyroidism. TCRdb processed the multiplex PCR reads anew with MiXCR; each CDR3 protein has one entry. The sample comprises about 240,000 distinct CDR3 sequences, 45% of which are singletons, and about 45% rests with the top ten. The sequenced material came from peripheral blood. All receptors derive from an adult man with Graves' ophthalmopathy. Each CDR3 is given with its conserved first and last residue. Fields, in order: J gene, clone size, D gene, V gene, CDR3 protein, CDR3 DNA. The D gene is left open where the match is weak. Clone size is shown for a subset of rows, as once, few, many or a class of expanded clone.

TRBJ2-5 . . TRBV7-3 CASSFGQFETQYF TGTGCCAGCAGCTTCGGACAGTTCGAGACCCAGTACTTC
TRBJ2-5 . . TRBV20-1 CSARDGGRQETQYF TGCAGTGCTAGAGATGGGGGCAGACAAGAGACCCAGTACTTC
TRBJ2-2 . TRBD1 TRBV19 CASSIPRRGRTGELFF TGTGCCAGTAGTATCCCCCGAAGGGGGCGGACCGGGGAGCTGTTTTTT
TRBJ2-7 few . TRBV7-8 CASSLAGGGSYEQYF TGTGCCAGCAGCTTAGCGGGAGGAGGCTCCTACGAGCAGTACTTC
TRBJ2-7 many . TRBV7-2 CASSLSTASYEQYF TGTGCCAGCAGCTTAAGTACGGCGTCCTACGAGCAGTACTTC
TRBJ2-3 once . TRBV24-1 CATSDPMSAQYF TGTGCCACCAGTGACCCGATGAGTGCGCAGTATTTT
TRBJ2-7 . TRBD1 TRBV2 CAYSGGQASYEQYF TGTGCCTATAGTGGGGGACAGGCTTCCTACGAGCAGTACTTC
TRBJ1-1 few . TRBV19 CATGQSRGSAFF TGTGCCACTGGACAGAGCAGGGGATCGGCTTTCTTT
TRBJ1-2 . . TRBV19 CASMRQNYGYTF TGTGCCAGTATGCGGCAAAACTATGGCTACACCTTC
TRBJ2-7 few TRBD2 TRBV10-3 CAISEFIAGGPELFF TGTGCCATCAGTGAGTTCATAGCGGGAGGGCCGGAGCTGTTCTTC
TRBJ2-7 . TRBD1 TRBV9 CASRRDRTAYEQYF TGTGCCAGCAGGAGGGACAGGACCGCCTACGAGCAGTACTTC
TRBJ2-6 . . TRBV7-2 CASSLEAGLSSGANVLTF TGTGCCAGCAGCTTGGAGGCGGGACTCAGCTCTGGGGCCAACGTCCTGACTTTC
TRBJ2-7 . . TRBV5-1 CASSLEGLIKSYEQYF TGCGCCAGCAGCTTGGAGGGGCTTATCAAGTCCTACGAGCAGTACTTC
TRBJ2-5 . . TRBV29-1 CSSPSGRMRETQYF TGCAGCAGTCCAAGCGGTCGGATGAGGGAGACCCAGTACTTC
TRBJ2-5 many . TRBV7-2 CASGSQGTQYF TGTGCCAGCGGGAGCCAGGGTACCCAGTACTTC
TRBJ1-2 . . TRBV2 CASRKGGPSKGYTF TGTGCCAGCCGCAAAGGGGGGCCTAGTAAGGGCTACACCTTC
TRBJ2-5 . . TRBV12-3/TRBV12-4 CASHRAGETQYF TGTGCCTCACACAGGGCCGGAGAGACCCAGTACTTC
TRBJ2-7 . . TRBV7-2 CASSFQKYEQYF TGTGCCAGCAGCTTTCAGAAATATGAGCAGTACTTC
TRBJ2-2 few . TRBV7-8 CASSLAGGGELFF TGTGCCAGCAGCTTAGCTGGGGGCGGGGAGCTGTTTTTT
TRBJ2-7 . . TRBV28 CASSSINEQYF TGTGCCAGCAGTTCCATTAACGAGCAGTACTTC
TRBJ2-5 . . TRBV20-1 CSASLETQYF TGCAGTGCTAGTCTGGAGACCCAGTACTTC
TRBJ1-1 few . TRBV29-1 CSVETYRTVNTEAFF TGCAGCGTTGAAACATATCGGACTGTGAACACTGAAGCTTTCTTT
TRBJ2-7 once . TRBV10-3 CASSESQGDLSYEQYF TGTGCCAGCAGTGAGTCCCAAGGCGACCTCTCCTACGAGCAGTACTTC